The 26 T cell receptor beta chains reported below all come from one sample, sequenced in a study of blood T cell repertoires in COVID-19. Assay: immunoSEQ multiplex PCR; the TCRdb copy retains only in-frame clones and omits some. Here the sample spans roughly 250,000 clones, around 89% being singletons. The source material was peripheral blood. The receptor source for this set is a man aged 30 to 39 with acute or convalescent COVID-19.

The CDR3 nucleotides are TGTGCCAGCAGTTATACCGGGACAGGGGGCACTGAAGCTTTCTTT. It translates to CASSYTGTGGTEAFF. The V and J genes are TRBV6-5 and TRBJ1-1; 11 bases agree with TRBD1. The J segment lost 4 bases and the V segment lost 3 bases, leaving 4 bases of the junction unmatched. The CDR3 has 15 residues. Germline lookup yields CDR1 MNHEY and CDR2 SVGAGI.

The V call is TRBV11-2, the J call TRBJ2-5; 10 bases line up with TRBD1. The CDR3 runs to 17 residues. Germline V CDR1 and CDR2: SGHAT, FQNNGV. Unmatched junction bases numbered 7, after V lost 1 base and J lost 2 bases. CDR3: CASSLGTGGVRQETQYF. The CDR3 nucleotides are TGTGCCAGCAGCTTAGGGACAGGGGGTGTACGGCAAGAGACCCAGTACTTC. The entire variable domain, with the rest obtained from reference TRBV11-2 and TRBJ2-5, is as follows: EAGVAQSPRYKIIEKRQSVAFWCNPISGHATLYWYQQILGQGPKLLIQFQNNGVVDDSQLPKDRFSAERLKGVDSTLKIQPAKLEDSAVYLCASSLGTGGVRQETQYFGPGTRLLVL.

The sample holds one count of this clone. The gene calls are TRBV4-1 and TRBJ2-2; D may be TRBD1 (5 bases). Looked up from germline, CDR1 is MGHRA and CDR2 is YSYEKL. V shed 2 bases and J shed 8 bases, with 12 bases lying between them. This CDR3 region has 14 residues. In DNA, the CDR3 is TGCGCCAGCAGCCAAAATATCAGGGTTGGGGAGCTGTTTTTT. Amino acids: CASSQNIRVGELFF.

This chain links TRBV19 with TRBJ1-2; no clear D gene. Germline CDR1 and CDR2: LNHDA and SQIVND (reference sequence). With 5 bases removed from V and 3 bases from J, the gap between germline ends came to 10 bases. The CDR3 is 13 residues long. The CDR3 DNA follows: TGTGCCAGTAGTGAGTACGGGGACTATGGCTACACCTTC. Translation gives CASSEYGDYGYTF.

This clone was observed once. The J gene is TRBJ1-5, the V gene TRBV27; no definite D call. V lost 5 bases, J lost 6 bases, and 8 bases lay in between. CDR3 length: 12 residues. Germline V gene data show CDR1 as MNHEY and CDR2 as SMNVEV (reference sequence). This chain's CDR3 is CASSTRGQPQHF. CDR3 nucleotide sequence: TGTGCCAGCAGTACGCGGGGTCAGCCCCAGCATTTT.

The rearrangement uses TRBV6-5 and TRBJ1-2; D not certain. Germline V gives CDR1 MNHEY, CDR2 SVGAGI. V was shortened by 3 bases and J by 8 bases, with 13 bases between the two germline ends. The CDR3 contains 13 residues. CDR3 residues: CASSYSDYSGYTF. The DNA of the CDR3 is TGTGCCAGCAGTTATTCCGATTACAGCGGCTACACCTTC.

The chain couples TRBV6-5 to TRBJ1-1; perhaps TRBD1 as D (5 bases). V lost 5 bases to trimming and J lost 5 bases, with 18 bases between them. CDR3 length: 15 residues. Germline V lookup: CDR1 MNHEY, CDR2 SVGAGI. This CDR3 reads CASSRGTPGGTEAFF. In DNA form, the CDR3 reads TGTGCCAGCAGTCGCGGGACTCCGGGTGGGACTGAAGCTTTCTTT.

The chain couples TRBV2 to TRBJ2-1; maybe TRBD2 (5 bases). CDR3 length: 12 amino acids. Germline CDR1 is SNHLY and CDR2 is FYNNEI. The V end was cut by 2 bases, the J end by 9 bases, with 8 bases between. Here the CDR3 DNA reads TGTGCCAGCAGTGAAAGGAGGACTGAGCAGTTCTTC. The encoded protein is CASSERRTEQFF.

This rearrangement joins TRBV2 to TRBJ1-4, with D unclear. CDR3 length: 16 amino acids. Germline V lookup: CDR1 SNHLY, CDR2 FYNNEI. The ends were cut back, 3 bases at V and 2 bases at J, with 13 bases in the middle. The CDR3 region has the DNA TGTGCCAGCAGTGACGGTAGGAGGGAGACTAATGAAAAACTGTTTTTT. Amino acid sequence: CASSDGRRETNEKLFF.

This clone occurred once. V is TRBV25-1 and J is TRBJ1-4; D uncertain. In germline, CDR1 is MGHDK, CDR2 SYGVNS. The CDR3 sequence is 17 residues long. Deletions cut 2 bases from V and 3 bases from J, with 16 bases between. CDR3 DNA sequence: TGTGCCAGCAGTGAAAGCCGAGGCCGGCGGGCTAATGAAAAACTGTTTTTT. It yields the protein CASSESRGRRANEKLFF.

This clone was detected only a few times. The chain couples TRBV15 to TRBJ1-4, with D maybe TRBD1 (6 bases). This CDR3 spans 14 amino acids. V lost 3 bases and J 5 bases, leaving 10 bases between the germline ends. In germline, CDR1 is LNHNV, CDR2 YYDKDF (reference sequence). The CDR3 protein is CATSRDSLNEKLFF. CDR3 in DNA: TGTGCCACCAGCAGGGACAGCTTGAATGAAAAACTGTTTTTT.

The rearrangement links TRBV7-9 to TRBJ1-1, with 8 bases identical to TRBD1. This CDR3 contains 14 residues. Losses at the gene ends were 3 bases for V and 11 bases for J; bases not matched to a gene: 11. The V gene's germline CDR1 is SEHNR and CDR2 FQNEAQ (reference sequence). The CDR3 is CASSFLKLTGVAFF. The CDR3 nucleotides read TGTGCCAGCAGCTTCCTGAAATTGACAGGGGTTGCTTTCTTT.

The chain uses TRBV19 and TRBJ2-3; 9 positions match TRBD1. CDR3 length: 18 residues. Trimming took 3 bases from V and 4 from J; bases not matched to a gene: 14. In germline, CDR1 is LNHDA, CDR2 SQIVND (reference sequence). In nucleotides, the CDR3 is TGTGCCAGTAGTATTTCGGACAGGGGATGGGTAGTAGCAGATACGCAGTATTTT. Its protein is CASSISDRGWVVADTQYF. Full variable domain (missing parts from reference TRBV19 and TRBJ2-3): DGGITQSPKYLFRKEGQNVTLSCEQNLNHDAMYWYRQDPGQGLRLIYYSQIVNDFQKGDIAEGYSVSREKKESFPLTVTSAQKNPTAFYLCASSISDRGWVVADTQYFGPGTRLTVL.

This clone appeared a single time. This chain joins TRBV24-1 and TRBJ1-5; the D is unclear. This CDR3 is 12 amino acids long. Germline CDR1 is KGHDR and CDR2 is SFDVKD. Trimming pared 2 bases from V and 4 bases from J, leaving 2 bases between. The CDR3 reads CATSDSNQPQHF. DNA of the CDR3: TGTGCCACCAGTGATTCGAATCAGCCCCAGCATTTT.

The rearrangement uses TRBV5-1 and TRBJ2-5; 10 bases match TRBD1. Germline loops: CDR1 SGHRS, CDR2 YFSETQ. The CDR3 consists of 17 residues. V lost 3 bases and J lost 7; bases outside the gene matches: 15. Here the CDR3 reads CASSSGLTGGTRSTQYF. Written as DNA, the CDR3 is TGCGCCAGCAGCTCGGGGTTGACAGGGGGCACGAGGTCGACCCAGTACTTC.

The genes are TRBV7-9 and TRBJ2-1; 7 bases align to TRBD1. The V and J ends lost 5 bases and 1 base, in that order; junction bases with no gene match: 11. Germline CDR1 and CDR2: SEHNR and FQNEAQ (reference sequence). This CDR3 region has 17 residues. This CDR3 is CASSPQTWDRSYNEQFF. CDR3 DNA: TGTGCCAGCAGCCCACAGACATGGGACAGATCCTACAATGAGCAGTTCTTC. The whole variable domain, filled in from reference TRBV7-9 and TRBJ2-1, reads DTGVSQNPRHKITKRGQNVTFRCDPISEHNRLYWYRQTLGQGPEFLTYFQNEAQLEKSRLLSDRFSAERPKGSFSTLEIQRTEQGDSAMYLCASSPQTWDRSYNEQFFGPGTRLTVL.

This chain uses TRBV6-5 with TRBJ1-1, with 7 bases lining up with TRBD1. The CDR3 covers 13 residues. The junction had 4 bases not matched to a gene; V was cut back by 7 bases and J by 2 bases. Germline assignment: CDR1 MNHEY and CDR2 SVGAGI. CDR3 loop: CASMGTANTEAFF. In DNA, the CDR3 is TGTGCCAGCATGGGGACAGCCAACACTGAAGCTTTCTTT.

The CDR3 sequence: CSVEGTEDEKLFF. The CDR3 DNA is TGCAGCGTTGAAGGGACAGAGGATGAAAAACTGTTTTTT. The chain carries TRBV29-1 and TRBJ1-4, with TRBD1 as a possible D gene (6 bases). Germline V gene data show CDR1 as SQVTM and CDR2 as ANQGSEA. V was cut by 1 base and J by 6 bases, with 9 bases left in between. CDR3 length: 13 residues.

This rearrangement joins TRBV3-1 (or the pseudogene TRBV3-2) to TRBJ2-7; possible D gene TRBD2, 5 bases. V dropped 8 bases and J dropped 0 bases, with 11 bases sitting between them. The length of the CDR3 is 13 residues. Germline V CDR1 and CDR2: LGHDT, YNNKEL (reference sequence). The CDR3 loop is CASSGVLSYEQYF. The DNA of the CDR3 is TGTGCCAGCTCCGGGGTCCTCTCCTACGAGCAGTACTTC.

This sequence joins TRBV7-9 and TRBJ2-2; TRBD2 agrees at 11 bases. With 5 bases clipped from V and 3 bases from J, the junction kept 5 bases outside the gene matches. This CDR3 has 16 residues. The germline V gene has CDR1 SEHNR and CDR2 FQNEAQ (reference sequence). The CDR3 spells CASSRTSGSYTGELFF. The CDR3 coding sequence is TGTGCCAGCAGCCGTACTAGCGGGAGTTACACCGGGGAGCTGTTTTTT. The full variable domain, rest sourced from reference TRBV7-9 and TRBJ2-2, is DTGVSQNPRHKITKRGQNVTFRCDPISEHNRLYWYRQTLGQGPEFLTYFQNEAQLEKSRLLSDRFSAERPKGSFSTLEIQRTEQGDSAMYLCASSRTSGSYTGELFFGEGSRLTVL.

The chain combines TRBV7-9 with TRBJ2-5, with D possibly being TRBD2 (6 bases). The CDR3 contains 12 residues. V was clipped by 7 bases and J by 2 bases, with 8 bases between them. Germline V gene lookup returns CDR1 SEHNR and CDR2 FQNEAQ (reference sequence). The CDR3 spells CASNGGQETQYF. The CDR3 DNA reads as TGTGCCAGCAACGGGGGACAAGAGACCCAGTACTTC.

The V call is TRBV30, the J call TRBJ1-6; no firm D call. The V gene's germline CDR1 is GTSNPN and CDR2 SVGIG (reference sequence). Deletions cut 5 bases from V and 7 bases from J, with 9 bases between. The CDR3 is 12 residues long. The CDR3, as DNA: TGTGCCTGGGCGAGGGTGAATTCACCCCTCCACTTT. The encoded protein is CAWARVNSPLHF.

The rearrangement links TRBV3-1 (or the pseudogene TRBV3-2) to TRBJ2-7; D not certain. The CDR3 loop spans 13 amino acids. CDR1 and CDR2 from the germline V gene are LGHDT and YNNKEL (reference sequence). V was clipped by 1 base and J by 8 bases, with 12 bases between them. CDR3 bases: TGTGCCAGCAGCCAAGTTGAGACTGCGAAGCAGTACTTC. Encoded protein: CASSQVETAKQYF.

V and J are TRBV9 and TRBJ1-2; D is unresolved. The V gene's germline CDR1 is SGDLS and CDR2 YYNGEE. There are 16 residues in the CDR3. Trimming removed 0 bases at V and 7 bases at J, with 19 bases between. Written as DNA, the CDR3 is TGTGCCAGCAGCGTAGCGGACCTACCGGGATCGGGTGGCTACACCTTC. Translated, it gives CASSVADLPGSGGYTF.

V usage is TRBV7-8 and J usage is TRBJ1-5; D perhaps matches TRBD1 (6 bases). Germline V gene sequence: CDR1 SGHVS, CDR2 FQNEAQ. V shed 2 bases and J shed 2 bases, with 13 bases lying between them. CDR3 length equals 16 residues. DNA for the CDR3: TGTGCCAGCAGCTTACAGGGGCTTCTCGGCAATCAGCCCCAGCATTTT. This encodes CASSLQGLLGNQPQHF. The variable domain in full, completed from reference TRBV7-8 and TRBJ1-5, reads GAGVSQSPRYKVAKRGQDVALRCDPISGHVSLFWYQQALGQGPEFLTYFQNEAQLDKSGLPSDRFFAERPEGSVSTLKIQRTQQEDSAVYLCASSLQGLLGNQPQHFGDGTRLSIL.

The chain combines TRBV21-1 with TRBJ1-5; TRBD1 is the table's D call and was not checked against the DNA. TRBV21-1 is an annotated pseudogene. This CDR3 has 16 residues. Written as DNA, the CDR3 is TGTGCCAGCAGCAAAAGGGGGACAGATAGCAATCAGCCCCAGCATTTT. Residues: CASSKRGTDSNQPQHF.